This T cell receptor beta chain is from a study of T cells in Graves' hyperthyroidism and ophthalmopathy. In the study overall: Initial diagnosis, before any treatment, was when peripheral blood was collected.

TCR beta CDR3 regions were amplified from RNA transcripts. TCR CDR3 underwent first-round RT-PCR with the HTBI primer set. In TCRdb, the multiplex PCR reads were re-called with MiXCR into one record per CDR3 protein. The sample yields around 520,000 distinct CDR3 sequences, roughly an eighth seen once. On this clonotype: As yet, its antigen is unknown.

Study-wide results and caveats: Model output signaled ophthalmopathy a median 6.5 months ahead of onset.

Lactation, pregnancy, other autoimmune disease or uncontrolled infection led to exclusion of patients. Clinical symptoms, serum thyroxine and TRAb, thyroid ultrasound and orbital computed tomography were used for the diagnoses. Germline CDR1 is SGHTA and CDR2 is FQGNSA. The CDR3 totals 13 residues. The V segment lost 7 bases and the J segment 5 bases; nucleotides outside the gene matches: 7. The source material was blood. The clonotype originates from a woman between 18 and 29 years old with Graves' hyperthyroidism. The chain combines TRBV7-2 with TRBJ2-5; 7 bases map to TRBD1. In DNA form, the CDR3 reads TGTGCCAGCACCCGGACAGGTGGGGAGACCCAGTACTTC. Translated: CASTRTGGETQYF.